These 20 T cell receptor beta chains came from one sample sequenced in a study of control samples from healthy donors and cancer patients. Only in-frame clones appear in the TCRdb table, and some are missing; sequencing was by immunoSEQ multiplex PCR. The table shows approximately 150,000 clones, with 94% occurring only once. Source material: blood. The receptors were sampled from a man aged 40-49 years in good health.

The chain couples TRBV11-2 to TRBJ2-5, with D perhaps given as TRBD1 or TRBD2 (6 bases each). V lost 0 bases and J lost 6, with 14 bases in between. The V gene's germline CDR1 is SGHAT and CDR2 FQNNGV. This CDR3 has 15 amino acids. In DNA form, the CDR3 reads TGTGCCAGCAGCTTAGATCTCCAGGGGAGGAAGACCCAGTACTTC. Protein sequence: CASSLDLQGRKTQYF.

The chain uses TRBV5-6 and TRBJ1-3, with D tentatively TRBD1 (6 bases). The CDR3 covers 14 residues. CDR1 and CDR2 (germline): SGHDT, YYEEEE. Between the trimmed V and J ends, which lost 3 bases and 2 bases, there was a span of 9 bases. The CDR3 DNA sequence: TGTGCCAGCAGCTCGGGACACCCTGGAAACACCATATATTTT. It yields the protein CASSSGHPGNTIYF.

The chain is built from TRBV28 and TRBJ1-2, with D hard to call. CDR1 is MDHEN, CDR2 SYDVKM, per germline. The ends were cut back, 8 bases at V and 2 bases at J, with 6 bases in the middle. The CDR3 runs 11 residues. The CDR3 here is CASGVNYGYTF. The DNA for the CDR3 is TGTGCCAGCGGGGTAAACTATGGCTACACCTTC.

This chain links TRBV5-6 with TRBJ2-1, with 8 bases fitting TRBD1. The CDR3 length is 16 residues. Germline V gives CDR1 SGHDT, CDR2 YYEEEE. J lost 3 bases, V lost 4 bases, and 9 bases had no gene match. The CDR3 region is CASSQGAGQVYNEQFF. Here the CDR3 DNA reads TGTGCCAGCAGCCAGGGGGCGGGACAGGTCTACAATGAGCAGTTCTTC.

The chain is built from TRBV30 and TRBJ1-6; 8 nucleotides match TRBD1. V lost 6 bases and J lost 7; bases outside the gene matches: 5. CDR1 and CDR2 from the germline V gene are GTSNPN and SVGIG (reference sequence). The CDR3 has 13 amino acids. The CDR3, as DNA: TGTGCCTGCGAGGGGACAGGAAATTCACCCCTCCACTTT. This sequence encodes CACEGTGNSPLHF.

V gene TRBV19 combines with J gene TRBJ1-2, with 10 bases matching TRBD1. This CDR3 contains 16 residues. The trim removed 6 bases at V and 5 bases at J, leaving 12 bases unmatched. CDR1 and CDR2 (germline): LNHDA, SQIVND (reference sequence). CDR3 loop: CASSFGTGALRYGYTF. The CDR3, as DNA: TGTGCCAGTAGCTTTGGGACAGGGGCCCTTCGGTATGGCTACACCTTC.

CDR3 residues: CASSPGQGGGYTF. The CDR3 DNA reads TGTGCCAGCAGTCCCGGACAGGGTGGAGGCTACACCTTC. The genes are TRBV6-5 and TRBJ1-2, with TRBD1 matching over 8 bases. With 5 bases clipped from V and 8 bases from J, the junction kept 7 bases outside the gene matches. This CDR3 comprises 13 residues. Germline loops: CDR1 MNHEY, CDR2 SVGAGI.

The rearrangement joins TRBV2 to TRBJ1-1, with TRBD1 matching 7 bases. This CDR3 is 15 amino acids long. Per the germline V gene, CDR1 is SNHLY and CDR2 is FYNNEI. Trimming removed 0 bases from V and 4 bases from J; junction bases left unmatched: 5. DNA for the CDR3: TGTGCCAGCAGTGAAGCGAGGGGGCGGGCCACTGAAGCTTTCTTT. It codes for CASSEARGRATEAFF.

The chain joins TRBV3-1 (or the pseudogene TRBV3-2) to TRBJ1-5; D is uncertain. V lost 0 bases to trimming and J lost 10 bases, with 10 bases between them. The CDR3 totals 13 residues. Germline values: CDR1 LGHDT, CDR2 YNNKEL (reference sequence). CDR3 nucleotides: TGTGCCAGCAGCCAAGATCAAATGTCACCCCAGCATTTT. Protein sequence: CASSQDQMSPQHF.

V gene TRBV7-2 combines with J gene TRBJ1-2; 7 bases are shared with TRBD1. Looked up from germline, CDR1 is SGHTA and CDR2 is FQGNSA. V was clipped by 0 bases and J by 5 bases; unmatched bases: 6. This CDR3 is built from 15 residues. The CDR3 is CASSLANRGGYGYTF. DNA of the CDR3: TGTGCCAGCAGCTTAGCAAACAGGGGAGGGTATGGCTACACCTTC. Full variable domain (outside the CDR3, taken from reference TRBV7-2 and TRBJ1-2): GAGVSQSPSNKVTEKGKDVELRCDPISGHTALYWYRQSLGQGLEFLIYFQGNSAPDKSGLPSDRFSAERTGGSVSTLTIQRTQQEDSAVYLCASSLANRGGYGYTFGSGTRLTVV.

The chain has TRBV2 and TRBJ1-1; D not certain. The CDR3 runs 12 residues. The germline V gene has CDR1 SNHLY and CDR2 FYNNEI. V was pared by 1 base and J by 7 bases, with 7 bases between. The CDR3 loop reads CASSEEGFEAFF. CDR3 coding DNA: TGTGCCAGCAGTGAAGAAGGGTTTGAAGCTTTCTTT.

The genes are TRBV6-5 and TRBJ1-2; 8 bases line up with TRBD1. Looked up from germline, CDR1 is MNHEY and CDR2 is SVGAGI. This CDR3 is 13 amino acids long. The J segment lost 6 bases and the V segment lost 5 bases, leaving 5 bases of the junction unmatched. The CDR3 reads CASSRDRKNGYTF. The CDR3 DNA sequence: TGTGCCAGCAGTCGGGACAGGAAGAATGGCTACACCTTC.

This rearrangement joins TRBV24-1 to TRBJ1-1, with D hard to call. The CDR3 sequence is 13 residues long. CDR1 KGHDR and CDR2 SFDVKD come from the germline V gene. Trimming left V 5 bases short and J 4 bases short, with 10 bases between. The CDR3 loop reads CATSGPAGTEAFF. CDR3 nucleotide sequence: TGTGCCACCAGTGGACCCGCGGGCACTGAAGCTTTCTTT.

The rearrangement joins TRBV27 to TRBJ1-2; 10 nucleotides line up with TRBD1. Germline V gene sequence: CDR1 MNHEY, CDR2 SMNVEV (reference sequence). The CDR3 consists of 14 residues. V was pared by 6 bases and J by 5 bases, with 6 bases of the junction left unmatched. The CDR3, as DNA: TGTGCCAGCAGGGGACAGGGGAGGCTTTATGGCTACACCTTC. Translating it yields CASRGQGRLYGYTF.

This rearrangement joins TRBV6-5 to TRBJ1-2; D is unresolved. This CDR3 has 14 amino acids. Trimming shortened V by 1 base and J by 6 bases, and 12 bases separated the two germline ends. The germline V gene has CDR1 MNHEY and CDR2 SVGAGI. In nucleotides, the CDR3 is TGTGCCAGCAGTTACTTACGGACCCATCATGGCTACACCTTC. Translating it yields CASSYLRTHHGYTF.

The chain joins TRBV10-3 to TRBJ1-6; a possible D gene is TRBD1 (5 bases). Germline V lookup: CDR1 ENHRY, CDR2 SYGVKD. This CDR3 comprises 12 residues. The ends were cut back, 8 bases at V and 7 bases at J, with 9 bases in the middle. The CDR3 loop is CAIQGGNSPLHF. The CDR3 bases are TGTGCCATCCAGGGAGGGAATTCACCCCTCCACTTT.

The chain employs TRBV11-3 and TRBJ2-2; D uncertain. Germline CDR1 SGHNT, CDR2 YENEEA. With 4 bases removed from V and 7 bases from J, the gap between germline ends came to 4 bases. This CDR3 has 11 amino acids. The CDR3 DNA reads as TGTGCCAGCAGCTCGGACGGGGAGCTGTTTTTT. This translates into CASSSDGELFF.

The rearrangement links TRBV27 to TRBJ2-1; no clear D gene. The germline V and J ends were trimmed by 5 bases and 9 bases, with 23 bases remaining between them. This CDR3 spans 16 amino acids. CDR1 is MNHEY, CDR2 SMNVEV, per germline (reference sequence). CDR3 in DNA: TGTGCCAGCAGTACGCGGACGGCGAAATTGCTACCTGAGCAGTTCTTC. Translated, it gives CASSTRTAKLLPEQFF.

The genes are TRBV19 and TRBJ2-1; D not resolved. This CDR3 comprises 14 residues. The germline V gene has CDR1 LNHDA and CDR2 SQIVND (reference sequence). V was cut by 3 bases and J by 1 base, with 7 bases left in between. The CDR3 loop reads CASSMGRSYNEQFF. CDR3 DNA: TGTGCCAGTAGTATGGGCAGATCCTACAATGAGCAGTTCTTC.

V usage is TRBV18 and J usage is TRBJ1-2; D remains unclear. Trimming stripped 2 bases from V and 1 base from J, with 2 bases between. This CDR3 is 12 amino acids long. In germline, CDR1 is KGHSH, CDR2 LQKENI. This chain's CDR3 is CASSPNNYGYTF. The CDR3 coding sequence is TGTGCCAGCTCACCAAATAACTATGGCTACACCTTC.